The source of this T cell receptor (beta chain) is a study of post-analysis software for immune sequencing data. Whole-study results and caveats: Compared with controls, patients had more of 4 or 5 TRBV segments, including TRBV5-6, TRBV5-1 and TRBV20-1. Controls significantly exceeded multiple sclerosis patients in normalized Chao1 diversity.

Of note for this clonotype: Its cognate antigen is unknown. A junction end diverges from the germline sequence, so it may reflect a read error.

TCR beta cDNA libraries included unique molecular identifiers. It was from approximately 0.91 to 9.4 million T cells that roughly 0.5 million cDNA molecules came. TCRdb called the PCR reads again in MiXCR, with one record for every CDR3 protein. This table has approximately 630,000 distinct CDR3 sequences, around 60% appearing once. The CDR3 consists of 15 residues. Germline V gives CDR1 SGHRS, CDR2 YFSETQ. The chain links TRBV5-1 to TRBJ2-1, with D tentatively TRBD1 (6 bases). The receptor's source is a girl aged 2 to 9 with multiple sclerosis. The sample was blood. CDR3 DNA sequence: TGCGCCGGCAGCCCAGAGGGACAAGGGTACAATGAGCAGTTCTTC. As protein: CAGSPEGQGYNEQFF.